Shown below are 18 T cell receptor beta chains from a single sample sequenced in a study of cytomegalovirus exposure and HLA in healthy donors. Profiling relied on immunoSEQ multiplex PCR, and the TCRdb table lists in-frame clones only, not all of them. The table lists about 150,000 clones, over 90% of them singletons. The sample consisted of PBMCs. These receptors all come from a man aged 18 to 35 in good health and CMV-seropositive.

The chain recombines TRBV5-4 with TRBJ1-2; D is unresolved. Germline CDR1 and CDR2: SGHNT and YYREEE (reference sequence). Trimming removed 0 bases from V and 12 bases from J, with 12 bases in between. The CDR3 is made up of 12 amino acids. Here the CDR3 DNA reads TGTGCCAGCAGCTTGGTAGAGGGCCTTAACACCTTC. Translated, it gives CASSLVEGLNTF.

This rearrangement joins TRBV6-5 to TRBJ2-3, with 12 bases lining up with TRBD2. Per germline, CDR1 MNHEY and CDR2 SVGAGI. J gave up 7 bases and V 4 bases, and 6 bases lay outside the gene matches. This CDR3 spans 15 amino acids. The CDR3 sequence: CASSWASGRGNTQYF. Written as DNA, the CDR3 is TGTGCCAGCAGTTGGGCTAGCGGGAGGGGAAATACGCAGTATTTT.

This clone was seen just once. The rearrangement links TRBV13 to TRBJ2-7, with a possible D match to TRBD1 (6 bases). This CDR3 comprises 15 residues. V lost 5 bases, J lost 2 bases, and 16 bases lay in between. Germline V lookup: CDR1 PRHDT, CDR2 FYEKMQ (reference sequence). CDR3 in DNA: TGTGCCAGCAGCCCGACCGGGACATGGACCTACGAGCAGTACTTC. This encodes CASSPTGTWTYEQYF.

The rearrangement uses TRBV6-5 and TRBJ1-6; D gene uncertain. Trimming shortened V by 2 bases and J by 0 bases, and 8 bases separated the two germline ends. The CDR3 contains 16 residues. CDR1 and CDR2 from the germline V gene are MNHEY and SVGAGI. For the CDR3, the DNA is TGTGCCAGCAGTTACGGCATAAGCTCCTATAATTCACCCCTCCACTTT. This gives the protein CASSYGISSYNSPLHF.

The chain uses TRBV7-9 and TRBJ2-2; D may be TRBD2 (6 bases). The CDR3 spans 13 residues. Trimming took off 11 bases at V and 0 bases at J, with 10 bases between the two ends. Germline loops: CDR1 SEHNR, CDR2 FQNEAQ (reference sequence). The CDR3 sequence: CAGGIPNTGELFF. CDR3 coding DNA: TGTGCCGGCGGGATTCCGAACACCGGGGAGCTGTTTTTT. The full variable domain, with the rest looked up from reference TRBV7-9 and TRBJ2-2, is DTGVSQNPRHKITKRGQNVTFRCDPISEHNRLYWYRQTLGQGPEFLTYFQNEAQLEKSRLLSDRFSAERPKGSFSTLEIQRTEQGDSAMYLCAGGIPNTGELFFGEGSRLTVL.

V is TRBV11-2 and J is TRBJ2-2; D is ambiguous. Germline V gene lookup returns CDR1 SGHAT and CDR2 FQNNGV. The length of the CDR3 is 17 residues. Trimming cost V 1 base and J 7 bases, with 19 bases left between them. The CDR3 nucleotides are TGTGCCAGCAGCTTAGGAGGTCTGCTAACCCGAGTCGGGGAGCTGTTTTTT. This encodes CASSLGGLLTRVGELFF.

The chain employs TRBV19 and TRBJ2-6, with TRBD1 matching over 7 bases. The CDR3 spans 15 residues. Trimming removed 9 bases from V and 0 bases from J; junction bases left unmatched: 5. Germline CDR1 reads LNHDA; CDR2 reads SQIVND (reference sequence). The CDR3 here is CASEGQHSGANVLTF. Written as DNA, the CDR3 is TGTGCCAGCGAGGGACAGCACTCTGGGGCCAACGTCCTGACTTTC.

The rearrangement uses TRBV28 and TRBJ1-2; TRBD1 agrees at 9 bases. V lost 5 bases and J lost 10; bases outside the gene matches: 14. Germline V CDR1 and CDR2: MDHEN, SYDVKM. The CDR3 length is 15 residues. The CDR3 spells CASSITGGASTFYTF. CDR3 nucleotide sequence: TGTGCCAGCAGTATTACAGGGGGCGCCTCCACTTTCTACACCTTC.

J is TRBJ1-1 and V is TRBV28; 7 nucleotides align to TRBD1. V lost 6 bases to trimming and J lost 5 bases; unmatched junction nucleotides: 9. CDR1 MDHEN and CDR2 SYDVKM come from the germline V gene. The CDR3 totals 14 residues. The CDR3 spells CASSIGGAGTEAFF. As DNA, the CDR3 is TGTGCCAGCAGCATAGGGGGCGCGGGGACTGAAGCTTTCTTT. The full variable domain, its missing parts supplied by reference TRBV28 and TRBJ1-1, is DVKVTQSSRYLVKRTGEKVFLECVQDMDHENMFWYRQDPGLGLRLIYFSYDVKMKEKGDIPEGYSVSREKKERFSLILESASTNQTSMYLCASSIGGAGTEAFFGQGTRLTVV.

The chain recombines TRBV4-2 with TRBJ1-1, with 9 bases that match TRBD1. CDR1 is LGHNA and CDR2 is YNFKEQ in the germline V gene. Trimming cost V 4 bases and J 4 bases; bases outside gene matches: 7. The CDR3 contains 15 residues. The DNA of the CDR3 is TGTGCCAGCAGCCTAGAAACAGGGGGCTCCACTGAAGCTTTCTTT. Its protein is CASSLETGGSTEAFF.

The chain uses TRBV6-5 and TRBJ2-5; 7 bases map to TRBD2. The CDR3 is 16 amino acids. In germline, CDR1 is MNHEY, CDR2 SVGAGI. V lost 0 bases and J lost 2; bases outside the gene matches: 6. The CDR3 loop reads CASSYSLAEPQETQYF. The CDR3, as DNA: TGTGCCAGCAGTTACTCCCTAGCGGAGCCACAAGAGACCCAGTACTTC.

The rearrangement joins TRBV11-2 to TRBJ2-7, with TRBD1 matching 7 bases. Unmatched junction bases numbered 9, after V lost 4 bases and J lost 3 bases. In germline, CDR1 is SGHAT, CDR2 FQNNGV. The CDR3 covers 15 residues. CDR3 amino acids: CASSWTGTAFYEQYF. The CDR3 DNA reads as TGTGCCAGCAGCTGGACCGGGACAGCTTTCTACGAGCAGTACTTC.

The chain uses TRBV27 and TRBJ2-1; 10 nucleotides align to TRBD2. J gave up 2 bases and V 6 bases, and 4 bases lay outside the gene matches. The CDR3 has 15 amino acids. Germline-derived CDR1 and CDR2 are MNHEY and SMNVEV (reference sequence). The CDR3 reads CASRPSGSPYNEQFF. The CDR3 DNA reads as TGTGCCAGCAGGCCTAGCGGGAGCCCCTACAATGAGCAGTTCTTC.

As DNA, the CDR3 is TGTGCCAGCAGTCTCCCGGGGATAGCCAAAAACATTCAGTACTTC. Its translation: CASSLPGIAKNIQYF. The chain is built from TRBV28 and TRBJ2-4; maybe TRBD2 (5 bases). Germline V gene lookup returns CDR1 MDHEN and CDR2 SYDVKM. V dropped 5 bases and J dropped 0 bases, with 11 bases sitting between them. CDR3 length: 15 residues.

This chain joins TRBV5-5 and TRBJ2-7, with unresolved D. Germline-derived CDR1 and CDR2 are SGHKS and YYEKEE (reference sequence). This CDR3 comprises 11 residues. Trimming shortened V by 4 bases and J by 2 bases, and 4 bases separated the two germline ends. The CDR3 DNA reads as TGTGCCAGCAGCGGAGCCTACGAGCAGTACTTC. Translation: CASSGAYEQYF.

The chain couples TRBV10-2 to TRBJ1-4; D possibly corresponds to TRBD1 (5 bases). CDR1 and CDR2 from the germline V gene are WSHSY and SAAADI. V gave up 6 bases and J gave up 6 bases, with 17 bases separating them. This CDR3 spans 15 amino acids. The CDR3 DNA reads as TGCGCCAGCAGCCTAGGAGGGGTGCAAGATGAAAAACTGTTTTTT. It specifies CASSLGGVQDEKLFF.

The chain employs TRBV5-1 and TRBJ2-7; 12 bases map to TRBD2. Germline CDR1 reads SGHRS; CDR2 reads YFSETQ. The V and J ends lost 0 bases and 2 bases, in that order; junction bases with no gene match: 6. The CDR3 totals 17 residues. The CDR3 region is CASSLERTSGATYEQYF. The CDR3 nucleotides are TGCGCCAGCAGCTTGGAAAGGACTAGCGGGGCTACCTACGAGCAGTACTTC.

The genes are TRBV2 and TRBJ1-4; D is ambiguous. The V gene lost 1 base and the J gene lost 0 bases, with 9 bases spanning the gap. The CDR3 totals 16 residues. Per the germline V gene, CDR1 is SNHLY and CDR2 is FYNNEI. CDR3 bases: TGTGCCAGCAGTGAAGGTCGCTCGGCAACTAATGAAAAACTGTTTTTT. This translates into CASSEGRSATNEKLFF.